This T cell receptor (beta chain) was documented in a study of shared clonotypes between healthy human individuals. This CDR3 contains 15 residues. CDR1 and CDR2 from the germline V gene are MNHNS and SASEGT. The V and J ends lost 3 bases and 2 bases respectively, with 11 bases between them. Naivety among CD8 cells was defined by CD45RO negativity and positive CCR7 selection, thereby excluding terminally differentiated effector memory CD45RA+ cells. On this clone: The sample holds other DNA sequences that translate to the same CDR3.

Genomic DNA of every subset was divided equally among multiple immunoSEQ plates. TCRdb's table, derived via immunoSEQ multiplex PCR, lists solely in-frame clones and lacks some. Of over 2 million clones listed, about 95% are singletons. The receptor was derived from a man aged 18 to 29 in good health. Material: naive CD8+ T cells sorted from blood. This chain joins TRBV6-1 and TRBJ2-1, with D perhaps TRBD1 or TRBD2 (6 bases each). The DNA of the CDR3 is TGTGCCAGCAGTGAGGGGGGCAGCACCTACAATGAGCAGTTCTTC. Protein: CASSEGGSTYNEQFF.